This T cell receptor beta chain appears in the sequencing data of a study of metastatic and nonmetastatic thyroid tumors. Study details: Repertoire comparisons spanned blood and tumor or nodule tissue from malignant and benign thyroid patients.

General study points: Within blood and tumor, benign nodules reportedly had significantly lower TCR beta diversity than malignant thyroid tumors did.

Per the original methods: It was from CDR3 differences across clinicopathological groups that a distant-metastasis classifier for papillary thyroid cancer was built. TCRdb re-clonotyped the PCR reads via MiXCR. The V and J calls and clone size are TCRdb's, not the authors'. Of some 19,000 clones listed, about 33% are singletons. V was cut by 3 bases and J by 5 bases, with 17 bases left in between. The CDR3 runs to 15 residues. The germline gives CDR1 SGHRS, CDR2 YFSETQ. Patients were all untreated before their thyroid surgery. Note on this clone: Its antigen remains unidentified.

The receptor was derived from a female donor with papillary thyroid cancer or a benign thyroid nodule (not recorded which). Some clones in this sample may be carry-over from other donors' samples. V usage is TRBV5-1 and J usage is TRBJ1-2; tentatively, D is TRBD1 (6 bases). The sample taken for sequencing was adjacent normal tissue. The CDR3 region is CASSSGEGIRYGYTF. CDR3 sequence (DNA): TGCGCCAGCAGCTCAGGGGAGGGGATACGGTATGGCTACACCTTC.